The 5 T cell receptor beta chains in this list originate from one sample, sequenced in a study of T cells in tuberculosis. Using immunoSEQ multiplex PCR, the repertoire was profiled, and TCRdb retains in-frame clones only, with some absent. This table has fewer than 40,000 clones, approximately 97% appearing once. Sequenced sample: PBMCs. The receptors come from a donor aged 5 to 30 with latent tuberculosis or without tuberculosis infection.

CDR3 residues: CASSSGLAGSVNEQFF. CDR3 nucleotide sequence: TGTGCCAGCAGCTCGGGACTAGCGGGATCAGTCAATGAGCAGTTCTTC. The chain uses TRBV9 and TRBJ2-1; 13 bases are shared with TRBD2. V shed 4 bases and J 6 bases; nucleotides not matched to a gene: 7. This CDR3 region has 16 residues. Germline lookup yields CDR1 SGDLS and CDR2 YYNGEE.

In DNA form, the CDR3 reads TGTGCCAGCAGCGCCGGGACAGGGAAGACTGAAGCTTTCTTT. Its translation: CASSAGTGKTEAFF. The V gene is TRBV5-5, the J gene TRBJ1-1; 9 bases match TRBD1. In germline, CDR1 is SGHKS, CDR2 YYEKEE (reference sequence). With V trimmed by 4 bases and J by 5 bases, 6 bases remained unmatched. The CDR3 runs to 14 residues.

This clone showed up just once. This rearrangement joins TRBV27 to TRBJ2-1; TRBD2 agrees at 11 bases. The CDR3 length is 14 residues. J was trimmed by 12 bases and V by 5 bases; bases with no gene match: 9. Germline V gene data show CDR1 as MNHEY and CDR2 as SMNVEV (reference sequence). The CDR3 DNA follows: TGTGCCAGCAGTCCGGGACTAGCGGTATACGGGCAGTTCTTC. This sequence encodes CASSPGLAVYGQFF.

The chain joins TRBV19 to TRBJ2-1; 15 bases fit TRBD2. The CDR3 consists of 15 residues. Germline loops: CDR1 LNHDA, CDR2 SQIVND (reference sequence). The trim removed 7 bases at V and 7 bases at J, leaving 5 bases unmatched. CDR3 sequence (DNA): TGTGCCAGTACCTCCGGACTAGCGGGAGGGAATGAGCAGTTCTTC. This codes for CASTSGLAGGNEQFF. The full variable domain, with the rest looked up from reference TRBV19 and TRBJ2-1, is DGGITQSPKYLFRKEGQNVTLSCEQNLNHDAMYWYRQDPGQGLRLIYYSQIVNDFQKGDIAEGYSVSREKKESFPLTVTSAQKNPTAFYLCASTSGLAGGNEQFFGPGTRLTVL.

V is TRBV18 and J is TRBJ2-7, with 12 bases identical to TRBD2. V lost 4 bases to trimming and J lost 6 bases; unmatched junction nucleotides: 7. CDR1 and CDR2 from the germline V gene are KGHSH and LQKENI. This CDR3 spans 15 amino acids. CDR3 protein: CASSQTSGGTSEQYF. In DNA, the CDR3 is TGTGCCAGCTCACAGACTAGCGGGGGAACGAGCGAGCAGTACTTC.